The 14 T cell receptor beta chains listed next were all sequenced from one sample in a study of cytomegalovirus exposure and HLA in healthy donors. In the PCR, 60 Vbeta and 13 Jbeta primers were used. Profiling relied on immunoSEQ multiplex PCR, and the TCRdb table lists in-frame clones only, not all of them. The sample shows 250,000 to 350,000 clones, about nine tenths of them seen only once. The sequenced sample consisted of PBMCs. These receptors came from a man between 35 and 55 years old in good health and CMV-seropositive.

CDR3 sequence reads: CASSLESSVEQYF. As DNA, the CDR3 is TGCGCCAGCAGCTTGGAGTCGAGCGTCGAGCAGTACTTC. V usage is TRBV5-1 and J usage is TRBJ2-5; D remains unclear. The tail of the sequence fits TRBJ2-7 better, so the J call may be wrong. Germline-derived CDR1 and CDR2 are SGHRS and YFSETQ. This CDR3 has 13 residues.

The chain joins TRBV28 to TRBJ2-2; D might be TRBD2 (7 bases). In germline, CDR1 is MDHEN, CDR2 SYDVKM. The V gene lost 9 bases and the J gene lost 7 bases, with 18 bases spanning the gap. This CDR3 spans 14 amino acids. CDR3 in amino acids: CASRGRATIGELFF. The CDR3 DNA is TGTGCCAGTAGGGGGAGGGCCACCATCGGGGAGCTGTTTTTT.

This clone was seen a single time. Mismatch with germline at one junction end may stem from a read error. The genes are TRBV7-7 and TRBJ2-1; 7 bases are shared with TRBD2. CDR1 is SSHAT and CDR2 is FNYEAQ in the germline V gene (reference sequence). CDR3 length: 15 amino acids. CDR3 sequence reads: CASSFRTSSYNEQFF. DNA for the CDR3: TGTGCTAGCAGCTTCCGGACTAGCTCCTACAATGAGCAGTTCTTC.

V gene TRBV7-9 combines with J gene TRBJ1-1; tentative D call: TRBD1 (5 bases). Germline assignment: CDR1 SEHNR and CDR2 FQNEAQ (reference sequence). V shed 1 base and J shed 0 bases, with 9 bases lying between them. There are 15 residues in the CDR3. Here the CDR3 DNA reads TGTGCCAGCAGCTTAGGGGGGGTGGTGAACACTGAAGCTTTCTTT. Its protein is CASSLGGVVNTEAFF.

This clone was seen just once. V gene TRBV30 combines with J gene TRBJ2-4; weak D call: TRBD2 (6 bases). Trimming removed 4 bases from V and 1 base from J, with 14 bases in between. CDR3 length equals 15 residues. Germline V CDR1 and CDR2: GTSNPN, SVGIG (reference sequence). For the CDR3, the DNA is TGTGCCTGGACGCGGCTCCGGGGGGCCAAAAACATTCAGTACTTC. Translated: CAWTRLRGAKNIQYF.

This clone occurred a few times. CDR3 bases: TGTGCCAGCAGTTACACAGGGGACTTGTATGAAGCTTTCTTT. This codes for CASSYTGDLYEAFF. The rearrangement links TRBV28 to TRBJ1-1, with TRBD1 identical over 7 bases. The V and J ends lost 4 bases and 7 bases, in that order; junction bases with no gene match: 9. The CDR3 sequence is 14 residues long. Germline V lookup: CDR1 MDHEN, CDR2 SYDVKM.

V and J are TRBV25-1 and TRBJ2-7; 8 positions agree with TRBD2. With 2 bases clipped from V and 3 bases from J, the junction kept 0 bases outside the gene matches. Germline V lookup: CDR1 MGHDK, CDR2 SYGVNS. This CDR3 spans 13 amino acids. CDR3 sequence (DNA): TGTGCCAGCAGTGAAGGGACTAGCTACGAGCAGTACTTC. Translated, it gives CASSEGTSYEQYF.

The chain joins TRBV7-2 to TRBJ2-4, with 15 bases identical to TRBD2. Germline trimming cut 5 bases from V and 9 bases from J; bases unmatched to any gene: 5. Germline V gene sequence: CDR1 SGHTA, CDR2 FQGNSA. This CDR3 region has 15 residues. The CDR3 nucleotides are TGTGCCAGCAGCCAGGGACTAGCGGGAGGAAGCATTCAGTACTTC. This translates into CASSQGLAGGSIQYF.

J is TRBJ2-5 and V is TRBV25-1; 8 bases are a match to TRBD2. CDR3 length: 13 amino acids. The J segment lost 2 bases and the V segment lost 8 bases, leaving 4 bases of the junction unmatched. Germline CDR1 reads MGHDK; CDR2 reads SYGVNS. This CDR3 reads CASGRGAQETQYF. The CDR3 DNA reads TGTGCCAGCGGGCGGGGGGCTCAAGAGACCCAGTACTTC.

This clone appeared a single time. The J gene is TRBJ2-7, the V gene TRBV29-1, with 7 bases lining up with TRBD1. The CDR3 consists of 13 residues. CDR1 is SQVTM and CDR2 is ANQGSEA in the germline V gene. With 4 bases clipped from V and 2 bases from J, the junction kept 5 bases outside the gene matches. The CDR3 loop reads CSVGTGQTYEQYF. The CDR3 nucleotides are TGCAGCGTTGGGACAGGCCAAACCTACGAGCAGTACTTC.

This sequence joins TRBV7-9 and TRBJ2-7; 8 bases map to TRBD2. Per the germline V gene, CDR1 is SEHNR and CDR2 is FQNEAQ (reference sequence). The CDR3 consists of 14 residues. V shed 5 bases and J 2 bases; nucleotides not matched to a gene: 5. As DNA, the CDR3 is TGTGCCAGCAGCCCCCCGGGACTAGCCTACGAGCAGTACTTC. Translation: CASSPPGLAYEQYF.

This clone was observed a few times. V gene TRBV6-1 combines with J gene TRBJ1-1; maybe TRBD1 (6 bases). Trimming cost V 5 bases and J 2 bases, with 12 bases left between them. The CDR3 runs 14 residues. Germline V CDR1 and CDR2: MNHNS, SASEGT. CDR3 DNA sequence: TGTGCCAGCAGTACTTTAGGGGGTAACACTGAAGCTTTCTTT. Translated, it gives CASSTLGGNTEAFF.

This clone showed up just once. The chain recombines TRBV28 with TRBJ1-6; D is perhaps TRBD1 (5 bases). Trimming took off 1 base at V and 8 bases at J, with 12 bases between the two ends. The CDR3 is made up of 15 amino acids. The germline V gene encodes CDR1 MDHEN and CDR2 SYDVKM. In nucleotides, the CDR3 is TGTGCCAGCAGTTTATTCCCAGGGTCCGATTCACCCCTCCACTTT. It specifies CASSLFPGSDSPLHF.

The chain is built from TRBV19 and TRBJ1-1; D gene ambiguous. Trimming left V 1 base short and J 8 bases short, with 11 bases between. The CDR3 sequence is 13 residues long. Germline V gene sequence: CDR1 LNHDA, CDR2 SQIVND (reference sequence). The CDR3 region is CASSIVGDSEAFF. The CDR3 coding sequence is TGTGCCAGTAGTATAGTCGGGGATTCGGAAGCTTTCTTT.